Each of the 8 T cell receptor beta chains below was sequenced from the same sample in a study of siplizumab effects on memory and regulatory T cells. Their antigens are not known. Mixed lymphocyte reaction cells underwent about 6 days of coculture at 37°C. The assay was immunoSEQ multiplex PCR, and TCRdb's table has in-frame clones only and misses some. The sample holds more than 5,500 clones, approximately 34% seen once. Specimen: CFSE-low (dividing) CD8+ T cells sorted from an allogeneic mixed lymphocyte reaction. The origin of the receptors is a human donor in good health; the cells came from an allogeneic mixed lymphocyte reaction.

This clone was seen more than once but under ten times. V gene TRBV4-3 combines with J gene TRBJ1-1, with a possible D match to TRBD1 (5 bases). The CDR3 runs to 13 residues. The germline V gene has CDR1 LGHNA and CDR2 YSLEER. The ends were cut back, 2 bases at V and 1 base at J, with 5 bases in the middle. The CDR3 DNA is TGCGCCAGCAGCCAAACAGGGAACACTGAAGCTTTCTTT. It specifies CASSQTGNTEAFF.

This clone was detected only a few times. The chain combines TRBV9 with TRBJ2-7; D is perhaps TRBD1 or TRBD2 (5 bases each). CDR3 length: 14 amino acids. V was pared by 3 bases and J by 4 bases, with 14 bases between. CDR1 SGDLS and CDR2 YYNGEE come from the germline V gene. The CDR3 spells CASSGVEGEYEQYF. The CDR3 coding sequence is TGTGCCAGCAGCGGAGTTGAAGGGGAGTACGAGCAGTACTTC.

This chain uses TRBV9 with TRBJ2-3; D possibly corresponds to TRBD2 (5 bases). Germline V gene sequence: CDR1 SGDLS, CDR2 YYNGEE. V lost 3 bases and J lost 3, with 14 bases in between. The CDR3 runs 15 residues. This CDR3 is CASSASGLQTDTQYF. The CDR3 nucleotides are TGTGCCAGCAGCGCCTCCGGACTCCAAACAGATACGCAGTATTTT.

By sample share, this clone is medium-sized. The chain has TRBV7-3 and TRBJ2-5, with TRBD2 matching 7 bases. The trim removed 2 bases at V and 1 base at J, leaving 4 bases unmatched. Germline lookup yields CDR1 SGHTA and CDR2 FQGTGA. This CDR3 is 15 amino acids long. The chain's CDR3 is CASSLAGEFQETQYF. DNA of the CDR3: TGTGCCAGCAGCTTAGCGGGGGAGTTCCAAGAGACCCAGTACTTC.

This clone is medium-sized in the sample. V is TRBV7-9 and J is TRBJ2-2; D might be TRBD2 (6 bases). V lost 5 bases, J lost 2 bases, and 12 bases lay in between. The length of the CDR3 is 15 residues. The germline V gene has CDR1 SEHNR and CDR2 FQNEAQ (reference sequence). Written as DNA, the CDR3 is TGTGCCAGCAGCGGAGTAGGGACTAACACCGGGGAGCTGTTTTTT. Protein product: CASSGVGTNTGELFF.

V is TRBV29-1 and J is TRBJ2-6; D is possibly TRBD1 or TRBD2 (5 bases each). Trimming removed 4 bases from V and 2 bases from J, with 12 bases in between. This CDR3 is 15 amino acids long. CDR1 and CDR2 from the germline V gene are SQVTM and ANQGSEA. CDR3 in amino acids: CSVVPTGPGANVLTF. Here the CDR3 DNA reads TGCAGCGTTGTTCCGACGGGGCCTGGGGCCAACGTCCTGACTTTC.

The chain carries TRBV7-8 and TRBJ1-3; D gene uncertain. Trimming removed 3 bases at V and 0 bases at J, with 9 bases between. Germline V CDR1 and CDR2: SGHVS, FQNEAQ. CDR3 length: 15 amino acids. The CDR3 bases are TGTGCCAGCAGCTTTCTGGAATGCTCTGGAAACACCATATATTTT. Its translation is CASSFLECSGNTIYF. Complete variable domain (other parts from reference TRBV7-8 and TRBJ1-3): GAGVSQSPRYKVAKRGQDVALRCDPISGHVSLFWYQQALGQGPEFLTYFQNEAQLDKSGLPSDRFFAERPEGSVSTLKIQRTQQEDSAVYLCASSFLECSGNTIYFGEGSWLTVV.

This clone is judged medium-sized. The genes are TRBV28 and TRBJ1-1, with D hard to call. The CDR3 loop spans 11 amino acids. Germline V gene data show CDR1 as MDHEN and CDR2 as SYDVKM. The ends were cut back, 5 bases at V and 13 bases at J, with 14 bases in the middle. CDR3 DNA: TGTGCCAGCAGTCGAGGACTTGATGGTTTCTTT. Its protein product is CASSRGLDGFF.